The 28 T cell receptor beta chains presented below share a single source sample, sequenced in a study of blood T cell repertoires in COVID-19. The repertoire was sequenced with immunoSEQ multiplex PCR; TCRdb's copy has only in-frame clones and lacks some. The sample includes around 70,000 clones, roughly 84% of them seen just once. Sequencing was performed on peripheral blood. These receptors all stem from a man older than 75 with acute or convalescent COVID-19.

The chain joins TRBV18 to TRBJ1-1, with TRBD1 as a possible D gene (6 bases). This CDR3 has 13 amino acids. V was pared by 3 bases and J by 1 base, with 6 bases between. Germline V gene sequence: CDR1 KGHSH, CDR2 LQKENI. CDR3 coding DNA: TGTGCCAGCTCACCGGGACAGAACACTGAAGCTTTCTTT. Residues: CASSPGQNTEAFF.

V gene TRBV19 combines with J gene TRBJ1-1, with 8 positions matching TRBD1. Germline V lookup: CDR1 LNHDA, CDR2 SQIVND (reference sequence). Germline trimming cut 8 bases from V and 5 bases from J; bases unmatched to any gene: 10. The CDR3 covers 14 residues. This CDR3 is CASRRTGTFTEAFF. As DNA, the CDR3 is TGTGCCAGTCGCAGGACAGGGACCTTTACTGAAGCTTTCTTT.

The CDR3 DNA follows: TGTGCCAGCAGCCTAACTAGCGGATCCTACGAGCAGTACTTC. This codes for CASSLTSGSYEQYF. V and J are TRBV7-6 and TRBJ2-7; 8 nucleotides match TRBD2. There are 14 residues in the CDR3. Germline V gene lookup returns CDR1 SGHVS and CDR2 FNYEAQ. V lost 5 bases and J lost 1; bases outside the gene matches: 4.

This CDR3 is CATSDSTGPLYQPQHF. The CDR3 nucleotides are TGTGCCACCAGTGATTCGACAGGGCCCCTTTATCAGCCCCAGCATTTT. The chain is built from TRBV24-1 and TRBJ1-5, with TRBD1 matching 7 bases. The CDR3 contains 16 residues. The germline V gene has CDR1 KGHDR and CDR2 SFDVKD. J was trimmed by 5 bases and V by 2 bases; bases with no gene match: 8.

The chain combines TRBV4-1 with TRBJ1-1; TRBD1 aligns across 8 bases. Germline loops: CDR1 MGHRA, CDR2 YSYEKL. J gave up 2 bases and V 3 bases, and 11 bases lay outside the gene matches. The CDR3 extends over 17 amino acids. The CDR3 spells CASSHRFGQGENTEAFF. Here the CDR3 DNA reads TGCGCCAGCAGCCACAGGTTTGGACAGGGAGAAAACACTGAAGCTTTCTTT.

The rearrangement joins TRBV4-1 to TRBJ1-2; 7 bases are a match to TRBD1. Looked up from germline, CDR1 is MGHRA and CDR2 is YSYEKL. This CDR3 is built from 14 residues. V lost 1 base to trimming and J lost 8 bases; unmatched junction nucleotides: 7. CDR3 protein: CASSQGPVGGGYTF. In DNA, the CDR3 is TGCGCCAGCAGCCAAGGTCCCGTAGGGGGCGGCTACACCTTC.

In its sample, this clone was seen once. CDR3 sequence (DNA): TGTGCCATCAGTGGACAGGTGAGCTCCTACAATGAGCAGTTCTTC. Its translation: CAISGQVSSYNEQFF. The chain uses TRBV10-3 and TRBJ2-1; D may be TRBD1 (6 bases). CDR1 ENHRY and CDR2 SYGVKD come from the germline V gene. Trimming shortened V by 4 bases and J by 0 bases, and 10 bases separated the two germline ends. The CDR3 is made up of 15 amino acids.

The rearrangement uses TRBV7-2 and TRBJ1-2, with D unclear. Germline loops: CDR1 SGHTA, CDR2 FQGNSA. Trimming left V 0 bases short and J 2 bases short, with 10 bases between. The length of the CDR3 is 15 residues. CDR3 region: CASSLAREKNYGYTF. As DNA, the CDR3 is TGTGCCAGCAGCTTAGCTCGGGAGAAAAACTATGGCTACACCTTC.

The CDR3 sequence: CASSQDYGTSGRFEQFF. The CDR3 DNA follows: TGCGCCAGCAGCCAAGACTACGGGACTAGCGGGAGATTTGAGCAGTTCTTC. The rearrangement uses TRBV4-3 and TRBJ2-1, with 14 bases lining up with TRBD2. The CDR3 consists of 17 residues. Looked up from germline, CDR1 is LGHNA and CDR2 is YSLEER. Germline trimming cut 0 bases from V and 9 bases from J; bases unmatched to any gene: 7.

The chain is built from TRBV12-3 or TRBV12-4 and TRBJ1-1, with 8 bases fitting TRBD1. After removal of 6 bases from V and 5 bases from J, the junction contained 5 bases not matched to a gene. The CDR3 totals 13 residues. DNA of the CDR3: TGTGCCAGCAGAATTACAGGGGGGACTGAAGCTTTCTTT. Protein sequence: CASRITGGTEAFF.

The chain is built from TRBV19 and TRBJ2-1; 8 bases align to TRBD2. Germline CDR1 is LNHDA and CDR2 is SQIVND (reference sequence). The CDR3 covers 16 residues. J lost 0 bases, V lost 6 bases, and 7 bases had no gene match. The CDR3 DNA is TGTGCCAGTAGACCAACCGGGACTAGCTCCTACAATGAGCAGTTCTTC. It yields the protein CASRPTGTSSYNEQFF.

The chain is built from TRBV7-2 and TRBJ2-1, with D possibly matching TRBD2 (6 bases). V was pared by 1 base and J by 7 bases, with 11 bases between. This CDR3 is built from 14 residues. CDR1 is SGHTA, CDR2 FQGNSA, per germline. The CDR3 region is CASSLGGLGNEQFF. The CDR3 nucleotides read TGTGCCAGCAGCTTAGGGGGACTGGGAAATGAGCAGTTCTTC.

The V gene is TRBV7-2, the J gene TRBJ1-2, with TRBD1 identical over 9 bases. Trimming removed 5 bases from V and 5 bases from J; junction bases left unmatched: 6. Germline CDR1 is SGHTA and CDR2 is FQGNSA. The CDR3 has 14 residues. CDR3 loop: CASSLDRGSYGYTF. The CDR3 DNA reads TGTGCCAGCAGCCTGGACAGGGGCTCATATGGCTACACCTTC.

The rearrangement joins TRBV11-2 to TRBJ2-5, with D maybe TRBD1 (5 bases). This CDR3 is built from 14 residues. The V and J ends lost 2 bases and 4 bases respectively, with 11 bases between them. Germline V CDR1 and CDR2: SGHAT, FQNNGV. CDR3 nucleotide sequence: TGTGCCAGCAGCTTACCCCAGGGTCGAGAGACCCAGTACTTC. Amino acids: CASSLPQGRETQYF.

The chain joins TRBV7-3 to TRBJ2-5; D is possibly TRBD1 (6 bases). This CDR3 is 13 amino acids long. Germline CDR1 is SGHTA and CDR2 is FQGTGA. V shed 3 bases and J shed 5 bases, with 10 bases lying between them. The CDR3 sequence: CASSLNREETQYF. The DNA of the CDR3 is TGTGCCAGCAGCTTGAACAGGGAGGAGACCCAGTACTTC.

The rearrangement links TRBV7-9 to TRBJ2-7, with a tentative D call TRBD2 (6 bases). The ends were cut back, 3 bases at V and 4 bases at J, with 19 bases in the middle. The CDR3 runs 16 residues. Per germline, CDR1 SEHNR and CDR2 FQNEAQ (reference sequence). The CDR3 region has the DNA TGTGCCAGCAGCTTCGGATCTCATAGCGGAGATTACGAGCAGTACTTC. Translating gives CASSFGSHSGDYEQYF. The variable domain in full, completed from reference TRBV7-9 and TRBJ2-7, reads DTGVSQNPRHKITKRGQNVTFRCDPISEHNRLYWYRQTLGQGPEFLTYFQNEAQLEKSRLLSDRFSAERPKGSFSTLEIQRTEQGDSAMYLCASSFGSHSGDYEQYFGPGTRLTVT.

The chain combines TRBV7-9 with TRBJ1-2; D possibly corresponds to TRBD1 (6 bases). The CDR3 length is 14 residues. V was pared by 6 bases and J by 0 bases, with 11 bases between. Per germline, CDR1 SEHNR and CDR2 FQNEAQ (reference sequence). CDR3 loop: CASRGTGTNYGYTF. DNA for the CDR3: TGTGCCAGCAGGGGTACAGGGACTAACTATGGCTACACCTTC.

V is TRBV4-3 and J is TRBJ2-2, with TRBD2 identical over 10 bases. CDR1 is LGHNA and CDR2 is YSLEER in the germline V gene. With V trimmed by 3 bases and J by 2 bases, 6 bases remained unmatched. The CDR3 runs 17 residues. CDR3 bases: TGCGCCAGCAGCCATCAGGGGACTAGCGAAAACACCGGGGAGCTGTTTTTT. It translates to CASSHQGTSENTGELFF.

The V call is TRBV5-1, the J call TRBJ2-7; TRBD1 aligns across 7 bases. Losses at the gene ends were 2 bases for V and 5 bases for J; bases not matched to a gene: 13. The CDR3 length is 16 residues. Per the germline V gene, CDR1 is SGHRS and CDR2 is YFSETQ. The CDR3 here is CASSFRARQGANEQYF. CDR3 bases: TGCGCCAGCAGCTTCCGGGCCCGACAGGGTGCAAACGAGCAGTACTTC.

This rearrangement joins TRBV6-2 or TRBV6-3 to TRBJ1-5; D perhaps matches TRBD1 (6 bases). This CDR3 spans 13 amino acids. Germline CDR1 and CDR2: MNHEY and SVGEGT. V shed 5 bases and J shed 7 bases, with 12 bases lying between them. For the CDR3, the DNA is TGTGCCAGCAGTCCGGGGGGCTGGCAGCCCCAGCATTTT. Residues: CASSPGGWQPQHF.

The genes are TRBV11-3 and TRBJ2-1; 7 nucleotides line up with TRBD2. The J segment lost 4 bases and the V segment lost 5 bases, leaving 2 bases of the junction unmatched. Germline values: CDR1 SGHNT, CDR2 YENEEA. The CDR3 has 13 amino acids. The CDR3 is CASSGLGYNEQFF. Written as DNA, the CDR3 is TGTGCCAGCAGCGGACTAGGGTACAATGAGCAGTTCTTC.

The V gene is TRBV28, the J gene TRBJ1-5; D unresolved. Germline values: CDR1 MDHEN, CDR2 SYDVKM. The CDR3 runs to 16 residues. V was cut by 2 bases and J by 6 bases, with 17 bases left in between. The CDR3 protein is CASSLPQAGAGQPQHF. CDR3 coding DNA: TGTGCCAGCAGTTTACCTCAAGCAGGTGCCGGTCAGCCCCAGCATTTT.

This sequence joins TRBV5-4 and TRBJ1-6; 8 nucleotides line up with TRBD1. The CDR3 runs to 15 residues. V lost 4 bases and J lost 6; bases outside the gene matches: 6. Germline CDR1 is SGHNT and CDR2 is YYREEE (reference sequence). Written as DNA, the CDR3 is TGTGCCAGCAGCGCAAGTGGACAGGGTAATTCACCCCTCCACTTT. This translates into CASSASGQGNSPLHF.

The chain carries TRBV28 and TRBJ2-7; TRBD1 matches 8 bases. This CDR3 spans 14 amino acids. From germline, CDR1 is MDHEN and CDR2 SYDVKM. After removal of 7 bases from V and 6 bases from J, the junction contained 11 bases not matched to a gene. CDR3 coding DNA: TGTGCCAGCATCCGGGACAGGCAGGTAGGCGAGCAGTACTTC. Residues: CASIRDRQVGEQYF.

This chain links TRBV2 with TRBJ1-2, with D possibly TRBD1 on 6 matching bases. The V end lost 1 base, the J end lost 8 bases, and 11 bases lay between the germline ends. CDR1 is SNHLY, CDR2 FYNNEI, per germline. This CDR3 is built from 13 residues. CDR3 region: CASSEGTDQGYTF. Written as DNA, the CDR3 is TGTGCCAGCAGTGAAGGGACAGACCAGGGCTACACCTTC.

The rearrangement links TRBV6-1 to TRBJ1-5; 8 nucleotides align to TRBD1. The V segment lost 3 bases and the J segment 6 bases; nucleotides outside the gene matches: 4. The CDR3 spans 14 residues. Germline V gene data show CDR1 as MNHNS and CDR2 as SASEGT. The CDR3 here is CASSDPGQGQPQHF. The CDR3 DNA follows: TGTGCCAGCAGTGACCCCGGACAGGGTCAGCCCCAGCATTTT.

Only a few counts were recorded for this clone. The chain couples TRBV4-2 to TRBJ1-2; 10 nucleotides line up with TRBD1. Germline V gene lookup returns CDR1 LGHNA and CDR2 YNFKEQ. J gave up 8 bases and V 2 bases, and 8 bases lay outside the gene matches. This CDR3 contains 15 residues. The CDR3 reads CASSQTVDRGHGYTF. The CDR3, as DNA: TGTGCCAGCAGCCAAACGGTAGACAGGGGGCACGGCTACACCTTC.

This chain joins TRBV29-1 and TRBJ1-1; 7 bases agree with TRBD1. The CDR3 is 14 amino acids. The germline V gene encodes CDR1 SQVTM and CDR2 ANQGSEA. J was trimmed by 3 bases and V by 5 bases; bases with no gene match: 9. This CDR3 reads CSVSALTGYTEAFF. In DNA form, the CDR3 reads TGCAGCGTTTCTGCTTTGACAGGGTACACTGAAGCTTTCTTT.